This T cell receptor beta chain appears in the sequencing data of a study of blood T cell repertoires in COVID-19 (dated by TCRdb to 2018 to 2021). Context from the whole study: Samples covering the acute and convalescent phases of COVID-19 were provided by collaborators in the United States, Italy and Spain. Samples came from the ongoing ImmuneRACE study (first 160 participants) plus 1,254 subjects from 6 global collaborators. The dataset comprised deeply sampled blood TCRbeta repertoires from subjects exposed to, actively infected with, or recovered from COVID-19. HLA class I and class II types, where available, came from metadata supplied by the sample provider rather than from assay-based typing. The prospective study material was composed of cDNA or gDNA derived from T cells, B-cell-depleted T cells, or PBMCs. A de-identified subject ID, COVID-19 status, age in years and sex were almost always included in the sample metadata. The repertoires were released in a freely available public database meant as a resource for research on the immune response to SARS-CoV-2.

V is trimmed back by 3 bases and J by 6 bases, and the junction contains 7 bases that no gene match accounts for. As encoded in the germline V gene, CDR1 is SGDLS while CDR2 is YYNGEE. The CDR3 starts with the cysteine, ends with the phenylalanine, and has 15 residues. CDR3 DNA only is kept here, 45 bases in frame from base 1. With respect to this clone: What this receptor recognizes is not known. Qualities for individual bases were not recorded, and no much larger clone is one base off.

General study outcomes and caveats: How much clinical and demographic metadata was included differed by source and by participant, and the metadata was provided uncurated.

The collaborating institutions used their own protocols to collect whole blood in K2EDTA tubes. For TCRbeta analysis, collaborator samples were shipped as frozen whole blood, as isolated PBMCs, or as DNA extracted from either sample type. TCRbeta CDR3 regions were amplified from genomic DNA by means of the immunoSEQ Assay, a bias-controlled multiplex PCR. The study's own analysis went as follows. The number of nucleated cells in each sample was estimated from the amplification of reference gene primers within the assay. To quantify the absolute abundance of each unique TCRbeta CDR3 rearrangement, sequence reads were collapsed and filtered. Productive Simpson clonality was computed per sample as the square root of Simpson's diversity index over productive rearrangements. TCRdb re-hosts the immuneACCESS table, in-frame sequences only. Its copies lack some clones; in the studies checked, an unresolved V gene accounts for under half of them, and the cause for the rest is not known. The DNA was the basis for D and trimming; V, J and clone size are from that table. Here the sample has roughly 250,000 clones; about 80% occur a single time. Of the sample, less than 10% falls within the top ten clones.

The TCR was taken from a human donor in a cohort sampled during active COVID-19. Sequencing input: peripheral blood. The rearrangement combines TRBV9 with TRBJ2-3; 10 central bases correspond to TRBD2. Read as DNA, the sequence is TGTGCCAGCAGCGGGAGCGGGAGGGCCTGGGATACGCAGTATTTT. Its protein reads: CASSGSGRAWDTQYF. Reference TRBV9 and TRBJ2-3 proteins supply the regions before and after the CDR3; the full variable domain is: DSGVTQTPKHLITATGQRVTLRCSPRSGDLSVYWYQQSLDQGLQFLIQYYNGEERAKGNILERFSAQQFPDLHSELNLSSLELGDSALYFCASSGSGRAWDTQYFGPGTRLTVL.